This T cell receptor beta chain was recorded in a study of Ad26.COV2.S vaccination and SARS-CoV-2 variants. Study at large: Ad26.COV2.S given intramuscularly, once or twice 56 days apart.

Overall study results and limits: Substantial breadth in spike-specific CD8+ and CD4+ T cell responses was reportedly seen after vaccination. Total T cell responses were possibly underestimated by TCR breadth and depth analyses.

Sequenced by immunoSEQ multiplex PCR; TCRdb stores in-frame clones only, minus some. The table lists around 420,000 clones, roughly 90% of them singletons. Treatment meaning: 15 to 20 received Ad26.COV2.S at low or high dose, single or two shots; roughly five received placebo; per-sample allocation not given. At day 63 after the first vaccine or placebo injection, samples were drawn. The donor's status was that of an adult aged 18-55 years in Boston. Worth noting for this clone: Antigen: not known.

This specimen consisted of peripheral blood, obtained in a trial of Ad26.COV2.S vaccine versus placebo. This TCR derives from a person between 18 and 65 years old who received the Ad26.COV2.S COVID-19 vaccine or a placebo.

The CDR3, as DNA: TGTGCCAGCAGCTTGGGGGGACAGGGTATCTACGAGCAGTACTTC. Amino acids: CASSLGGQGIYEQYF. This chain links TRBV5-4 with TRBJ2-7; the match to TRBD1 covers 9 bases. V trimming: 0 bases; J trimming: 3 bases; junction bases outside the gene matches: 4. Germline CDR1 reads SGHNT; CDR2 reads YYREEE (reference sequence). The CDR3 runs to 15 residues.